The next 31 T cell receptor beta chains were all read from a single sample in a study of T-cell reconstitution after alpha-beta-depleted transplantation in children. Unique molecular identifiers were used to barcode this TCRbeta library. TCRdb passed the PCR reads through MiXCR, listing each CDR3 protein once. The sample has roughly 120,000 distinct CDR3 sequences; 23% are singletons. Sequenced material: PBMCs, mostly from graft donor cells, taken 180 days after TCRalphabeta/CD19-depleted stem cell transplant. These receptors were collected from a male patient under 10 years old who had a stem cell transplant for chronic granulomatous disease, so the T cells may come from the graft donor.

The chain joins TRBV30 to TRBJ2-7; a possible D gene is TRBD1 (6 bases). Germline V gene sequence: CDR1 GTSNPN, CDR2 SVGIG (reference sequence). V was shortened by 0 bases and J by 9 bases, with 12 bases between the two germline ends. CDR3 length: 12 amino acids. CDR3 sequence (DNA): TGTGCCTGGAGTGTACTCGGGACAATGCAGTACTTC. It translates to CAWSVLGTMQYF.

The chain combines TRBV29-1 with TRBJ1-6; 8 bases are a match to TRBD1. In germline, CDR1 is SQVTM, CDR2 ANQGSEA. This CDR3 is 14 amino acids long. Trimming removed 6 bases from V and 5 bases from J; junction bases left unmatched: 6. The CDR3 DNA reads TGCAGCGTCAAGGACAGGGAGAATAATTCACCCCTCCACTTT. This codes for CSVKDRENNSPLHF.

The chain links TRBV15 to TRBJ1-3; TRBD1 agrees at 11 bases. The J segment lost 2 bases and the V segment lost 5 bases, leaving 5 bases of the junction unmatched. The CDR3 contains 16 residues. Looked up from germline, CDR1 is LNHNV and CDR2 is YYDKDF (reference sequence). The CDR3 loop reads CATSLPGQGAGNTIYF. CDR3 DNA sequence: TGTGCCACCAGCCTCCCGGGACAGGGGGCTGGAAACACCATATATTTT.

The rearrangement joins TRBV27 to TRBJ1-2, with 8 bases matching TRBD1. CDR1 is MNHEY and CDR2 is SMNVEV in the germline V gene (reference sequence). J was trimmed by 3 bases and V by 4 bases; bases with no gene match: 4. The CDR3 extends over 14 amino acids. The CDR3 DNA is TGTGCCAGCAGTTCCCCGACAGGGGACTATGGCTACACCTTC. Protein sequence: CASSSPTGDYGYTF.

This clonotype was picked up many times. The chain links TRBV29-1 to TRBJ2-2; the match to TRBD2 covers 11 bases. CDR3 length: 15 residues. Per germline, CDR1 SQVTM and CDR2 ANQGSEA. The V gene end was trimmed by 2 bases and the J gene end by 8 bases; junction bases not matched to a gene: 7. The CDR3 reads CSVESSGGRRGELFF. CDR3 coding DNA: TGCAGCGTTGAATCTAGCGGGGGGAGAAGGGGGGAGCTGTTTTTT.

The genes are TRBV12-3 or TRBV12-4 and TRBJ2-3, with TRBD2 identical over 8 bases. This CDR3 contains 16 residues. The J segment lost 1 base and the V segment lost 7 bases, leaving 10 bases of the junction unmatched. The CDR3 sequence: CASIRASGPRTDTQYF. The CDR3 coding sequence is TGTGCCAGCATTAGGGCTAGCGGGCCTCGCACAGATACGCAGTATTTT.

V usage is TRBV5-5 and J usage is TRBJ2-6, with a tentative D call TRBD1 (5 bases). Trimming removed 0 bases from V and 5 bases from J, with 12 bases in between. Germline CDR1 and CDR2: SGHKS and YYEKEE (reference sequence). The CDR3 is 16 residues long. The CDR3 loop reads CASSLGGTVWANVLTF. The CDR3 region has the DNA TGTGCCAGCAGCTTGGGGGGCACGGTTTGGGCCAACGTCCTGACTTTC.

This clonotype was counted many times. The gene calls are TRBV20-1 and TRBJ2-4; D might be TRBD2 (5 bases). CDR3 size: 14 residues. Germline V CDR1 and CDR2: DFQATT, SNEGSKA (reference sequence). Trimming pared 6 bases from V and 0 bases from J, leaving 12 bases between. CDR3 in DNA: TGCAGTGCATCAGACTATCTAGCCAAAAACATTCAGTACTTC. Encoded protein: CSASDYLAKNIQYF.

This clonotype has more than one count but fewer than ten. The gene calls are TRBV4-2 and TRBJ2-1, with TRBD2 as a possible D gene (6 bases). V lost 5 bases and J 7 bases, leaving 21 bases between the germline ends. Germline CDR1 is LGHNA and CDR2 is YNFKEQ. CDR3 size: 16 residues. The CDR3 coding sequence is TGTGCCAGCAGCGTCCGGGACTCGGCGAGTACGAATGAGCAGTTCTTC. Encoded protein: CASSVRDSASTNEQFF.

This clonotype appeared a few times. This sequence joins TRBV5-1 and TRBJ2-1; D might be TRBD2 (7 bases). This CDR3 region has 14 residues. CDR1 and CDR2 from the germline V gene are SGHRS and YFSETQ. Trimming removed 0 bases at V and 8 bases at J, with 12 bases between. CDR3 in amino acids: CASSLGRGADEQFF. The CDR3 bases are TGCGCCAGCAGCTTGGGACGGGGGGCCGATGAGCAGTTCTTC.

In its sample, this clonotype was seen many times. J is TRBJ1-2 and V is TRBV12-3 or TRBV12-4; D is possibly TRBD1 (5 bases). Trimming took off 6 bases at V and 3 bases at J, with 14 bases between the two ends. The CDR3 spans 14 residues. The CDR3 reads CASSRTTVDYGYTF. Written as DNA, the CDR3 is TGTGCCAGCAGCCGAACGACAGTCGACTATGGCTACACCTTC.

The chain recombines TRBV10-3 with TRBJ1-1, with 9 bases fitting TRBD1. This CDR3 comprises 16 residues. V was pared by 3 bases and J by 2 bases, with 7 bases of the junction left unmatched. Germline CDR1 reads ENHRY; CDR2 reads SYGVKD. CDR3 amino acids: CAISDYGTGTNTEAFF. In nucleotides, the CDR3 is TGTGCCATCAGTGACTACGGGACAGGGACCAACACTGAAGCTTTCTTT.

There are many counts of this clonotype. The gene calls are TRBV20-1 and TRBJ2-2; 11 positions agree with TRBD2. CDR3 length: 15 residues. J gave up 4 bases and V 5 bases, and 6 bases lay outside the gene matches. The germline gives CDR1 DFQATT, CDR2 SNEGSKA (reference sequence). The CDR3 sequence is CSAPLSGRATGELFF. DNA for the CDR3: TGCAGTGCTCCGCTTAGCGGGAGGGCCACCGGGGAGCTGTTTTTT.

This clonotype has only a few counts. V is TRBV20-1 and J is TRBJ2-1, with TRBD2 matching 10 bases. Germline V lookup: CDR1 DFQATT, CDR2 SNEGSKA (reference sequence). The CDR3 length is 16 residues. With V trimmed by 0 bases and J by 2 bases, 4 bases remained unmatched. CDR3 coding DNA: TGCAGTGCTAGAGATATCAGCGGGAGGGCCTACAATGAGCAGTTCTTC. Protein product: CSARDISGRAYNEQFF.

In the case of this clonotype: The junction shows a germline mismatch at one end, possibly a read error. The chain is built from TRBV12-3 or TRBV12-4 and TRBJ2-2; TRBD2 aligns across 11 bases. This CDR3 has 15 residues. The CDR3 here is CASSLAGGPSGELFF. In DNA, the CDR3 is TGTGCCAGCAGCTTAGCGGGAGGGCCTAGCGGGGAGCTGTTTTTT.

This clonotype showed up many times. This sequence joins TRBV27 and TRBJ2-1, with 7 bases lining up with TRBD2. The V and J ends lost 3 bases and 9 bases, in that order; junction bases with no gene match: 8. Germline-derived CDR1 and CDR2 are MNHEY and SMNVEV (reference sequence). This CDR3 is 14 amino acids long. Here the CDR3 reads CASSFTGLDSEQFF. The CDR3 DNA reads TGTGCCAGCAGTTTCACAGGACTAGATAGTGAGCAGTTCTTC.

In its sample, this clonotype was seen many times. The CDR3 protein is CASSQARGGEQFF. CDR3 DNA: TGTGCCAGCAGCCAAGCAAGGGGTGGTGAGCAGTTCTTC. The chain links TRBV14 to TRBJ2-1; D might be TRBD1 (5 bases). The V end lost 1 base, the J end lost 9 bases, and 10 bases lay between the germline ends. Germline V gene lookup returns CDR1 SGHDN and CDR2 FVKESK. The CDR3 runs to 13 residues. The complete variable domain, with remaining parts taken from reference TRBV14 and TRBJ2-1, reads EAGVTQFPSHSVIEKGQTVTLRCDPISGHDNLYWYRRVMGKEIKFLLHFVKESKQDESGMPNNRFLAERTGGTYSTLKVQPAELEDSGVYFCASSQARGGEQFFGPGTRLTVL.

This clonotype was seen ten or more times. This rearrangement joins TRBV9 to TRBJ2-7; unclear D gene. The V end lost 5 bases, the J end lost 1 base, and 10 bases lay between the germline ends. Germline V gene sequence: CDR1 SGDLS, CDR2 YYNGEE. The CDR3 covers 13 residues. Written as DNA, the CDR3 is TGTGCCAGCAGTGCGGATAGTTCCTACGAGCAGTACTTC. This codes for CASSADSSYEQYF.

This clonotype was counted only a few times. The rearrangement uses TRBV7-2 and TRBJ2-7; D is unclear. V lost 1 base to trimming and J lost 3 bases, with 13 bases between them. This CDR3 is built from 15 residues. Germline CDR1 and CDR2: SGHTA and FQGNSA. The CDR3 region is CASSLGMASGYEQYF. In DNA form, the CDR3 reads TGTGCCAGCAGCTTAGGGATGGCTTCGGGCTACGAGCAGTACTTC.

The rearrangement links TRBV20-1 to TRBJ2-7; TRBD2 might be the D (6 bases). Germline V CDR1 and CDR2: DFQATT, SNEGSKA (reference sequence). V was clipped by 6 bases and J by 3 bases, with 21 bases between them. The CDR3 consists of 15 residues. CDR3 in DNA: TGCAGTGCCAAACTGCCGGGACTCCCGATCTACGAGCAGTACTTC. Translating gives CSAKLPGLPIYEQYF.

This clonotype was counted between two and nine times. In nucleotides, the CDR3 is TGCGCCAGCAGCTTGGGGACTAGCGGAAGCACAGATACGCAGTATTTT. Protein product: CASSLGTSGSTDTQYF. The V and J genes are TRBV5-1 and TRBJ2-3; 10 bases align to TRBD2. The germline CDR1 and CDR2 sequences are SGHRS and YFSETQ. The junction had 1 base not matched to a gene; V was cut back by 0 bases and J by 0 bases. CDR3 length: 16 residues.

The gene calls are TRBV28 and TRBJ1-2; D remains ambiguous. The CDR3 is 13 amino acids. Germline lookup yields CDR1 MDHEN and CDR2 SYDVKM. Trimming took off 8 bases at V and 1 base at J, with 11 bases between the two ends. This CDR3 reads CASQGGFNYGYTF. The CDR3 DNA is TGTGCCAGCCAAGGAGGGTTTAACTATGGCTACACCTTC.

This clonotype was seen many times. The genes are TRBV27 and TRBJ2-1; a weak D match, TRBD1 (6 bases). The germline V gene has CDR1 MNHEY and CDR2 SMNVEV (reference sequence). Between the trimmed V and J ends, which lost 2 bases and 7 bases, there was a span of 15 bases. The CDR3 runs to 15 residues. The CDR3 here is CASSLGGRGWNEQFF. CDR3 in DNA: TGTGCCAGCAGTTTAGGGGGCAGGGGTTGGAATGAGCAGTTCTTC.

Of note for this clonotype: This clone may be a read error of a much larger clone one base away. The V gene is TRBV12-3 or TRBV12-4, the J gene TRBJ2-4, with 8 bases lining up with TRBD1. The CDR3 sequence is 15 residues long. The CDR3 loop reads CASSVRDRTKNMQYF. CDR3 sequence (DNA): TGTGCCAGCAGTGTCCGGGACAGGACCAAAAACATGCAGTACTTC.

This clonotype was seen a handful of times. This chain joins TRBV10-3 and TRBJ1-6; D gene ambiguous. V lost 0 bases to trimming and J lost 7 bases, with 10 bases between them. The CDR3 runs to 15 residues. The germline gives CDR1 ENHRY, CDR2 SYGVKD. CDR3 coding DNA: TGTGCCATCAGTGAGTCGGTGACGGGGAATTCACCCCTCCACTTT. It is translated as CAISESVTGNSPLHF.

The chain combines TRBV6-5 with TRBJ2-1; TRBD1 aligns across 9 bases. The CDR3 contains 16 residues. CDR1 is MNHEY and CDR2 is SVGAGI in the germline V gene. Trimming cost V 5 bases and J 6 bases; bases outside gene matches: 11. CDR3 sequence reads: CASSILGQGPSNEQFF. In nucleotides, the CDR3 is TGTGCCAGCAGTATACTGGGACAGGGCCCATCCAATGAGCAGTTCTTC.

This clonotype has a count of ten or more. The DNA for the CDR3 is TGTGCCAGCCTTCCGCCGGGACCGCCAAACTATGGCTACACCTTC. Encoded protein: CASLPPGPPNYGYTF. The V gene is TRBV2, the J gene TRBJ1-2; the D gene is possibly TRBD1 (5 bases). V lost 8 bases to trimming and J lost 2 bases, with 18 bases between them. The CDR3 has 15 amino acids. CDR1 is SNHLY, CDR2 FYNNEI, per germline.

This chain uses TRBV20-1 with TRBJ2-4; D gene ambiguous. The CDR3 is made up of 13 amino acids. The V and J ends lost 3 bases and 4 bases respectively, with 10 bases between them. In germline, CDR1 is DFQATT, CDR2 SNEGSKA (reference sequence). The CDR3, as DNA: TGCAGTGCTAGTTCCAATTTTAAAAACATTCAGTACTTC. The encoded protein is CSASSNFKNIQYF.

This clonotype has a handful of counts. The chain is built from TRBV12-3 or TRBV12-4 and TRBJ2-7; the D gene could be TRBD1 or TRBD2 (6 bases each). V dropped 4 bases and J dropped 4 bases, with 14 bases sitting between them. This CDR3 region has 14 residues. The CDR3 DNA reads as TGTGCCAGCAGTTCGACGGGGGCGGCGTACGAGCAGTACTTC. Encoded protein: CASSSTGAAYEQYF.

This clonotype has just a few counts. This chain uses TRBV7-2 with TRBJ1-5; a weak D match, TRBD1 (6 bases). Germline assignment: CDR1 SGHTA and CDR2 FQGNSA. The V and J ends lost 2 bases and 3 bases respectively, with 8 bases between them. The CDR3 is made up of 14 amino acids. CDR3 region: CASSLRGTNQPQHF. The CDR3 DNA reads as TGTGCCAGCAGCTTAAGGGGGACCAATCAGCCCCAGCATTTT. Filled out from reference TRBV7-2 and TRBJ1-5, the complete variable domain reads GAGVSQSPSNKVTEKGKDVELRCDPISGHTALYWYRQSLGQGLEFLIYFQGNSAPDKSGLPSDRFSAERTGGSVSTLTIQRTQQEDSAVYLCASSLRGTNQPQHFGDGTRLSIL.

This clonotype was seen more than once but under ten times. The chain is built from TRBV12-3 or TRBV12-4 and TRBJ1-2; 8 nucleotides match TRBD1. CDR3 length: 14 amino acids. The V and J ends lost 10 bases and 6 bases, in that order; junction bases with no gene match: 13. CDR3 amino acids: CATSSDRVVNGYTF. CDR3 in DNA: TGTGCCACCTCTTCGGACAGGGTGGTTAATGGCTACACCTTC.